This T cell receptor (beta chain) stems from a study of post-analysis software for immune sequencing data. Broader study findings: Four to six TRBV segments were more frequent in patients than controls; TRBV5-6, TRBV5-1 and TRBV20-1 belonged to this group. Controls showed significantly higher normalized Chao1 diversity than did multiple sclerosis patients. Under F measure analysis, samples from one preparation batch co-clustered strongly.

TCR beta libraries were prepared from cDNA with unique molecular identifiers. TCRdb processed the PCR reads anew with MiXCR; each CDR3 protein has one entry. This table holds more than 450,000 distinct CDR3 sequences, about 40% found once. This clonotype turned up a few times. The target antigen is unknown. The CDR3 has 15 amino acids. Per the germline V gene, CDR1 is LGHNT and CDR2 is FRNRAP. V lost 3 bases, J lost 0 bases, and 4 bases stayed unmatched. The sequencing input was blood. This clonotype was sampled from a girl aged 5 to 17 with multiple sclerosis. V is TRBV12-5 and J is TRBJ1-2; 7 positions agree with TRBD1. CDR3 in amino acids: CASGLQGHSNYGYTF. CDR3 nucleotide sequence: TGTGCTAGTGGTTTACAGGGGCACTCTAACTATGGCTACACCTTC. The full variable domain, in which reference TRBV12-5 and TRBJ1-2 provide the parts outside the CDR3, is DARVTQTPRHKVTEMGQEVTMRCQPILGHNTVFWYRQTMMQGLELLAYFRNRAPLDDSGMPKDRFSAEMPDATLATLKIQPSEPRDSAVYFCASGLQGHSNYGYTFGSGTRLTVV.